The sample holds one count of the clone carrying this T cell receptor beta chain. Its antigen is undetermined. Building of the TCR beta libraries involved iRepertoire HTBI primers and Arm-PCR of CDR3 regions. TCRdb analysed the multiplex PCR reads with MiXCR anew, one entry per CDR3 protein. The sample has 370,000 or so distinct CDR3 sequences, about a sixth seen once. These data belong to a study of regulatory T cells in long-lasting Graves disease. Findings and limits, study-wide: Newly diagnosed disease favored TRBV20-1 and TRBJ2-1 over persistent disease.

CDR1 SGHTS and CDR2 YDEGEE come from the germline V gene. V lost 5 bases to trimming and J lost 0 bases; unmatched junction nucleotides: 9. CDR3 length: 19 amino acids. Time point noted: newly diagnosed GD, antithyroid drugs for less than 3 months. RNA isolated from PBMCs was used to make the TCR library. These records were also assigned to another study, of T cells in Graves' hyperthyroidism and ophthalmopathy. That report notes: The majority of expanded thyroid clonotypes above 0.001 also appeared in blood.

The receptor's source is a young woman with Graves disease. Sequencing was performed on peripheral blood mononuclear cells (PBMCs), taken at new diagnosis, from a patient treated with antithyroid drugs. This sequence joins TRBV5-8 and TRBJ2-1, with TRBD2 matching over 15 bases. The CDR3 DNA follows: TGTGCCAGCAGGCCCAATGGACTAGCGGGGGGGAGCTCCTACAATGAGCAGTTCTTC. This sequence encodes CASRPNGLAGGSSYNEQFF.